These 17 T cell receptor beta chains originate from one sample sequenced in a study of cytomegalovirus exposure and HLA in healthy donors. It was with 60 Vbeta and 13 Jbeta primers that the PCR ran. Here immunoSEQ multiplex PCR was the method, and the copy in TCRdb shows in-frame clones only, minus some. The profile shows approximately 120,000 clones, around 78% of them singletons. The sample comprised PBMCs. These receptors came from a man in his forties in good health and CMV-seronegative.

This chain uses TRBV5-1 with TRBJ2-1; 9 bases map to TRBD1. The CDR3 is made up of 14 amino acids. Losses at the gene ends were 0 bases for V and 9 bases for J; bases not matched to a gene: 4. The germline CDR1 and CDR2 sequences are SGHRS and YFSETQ. CDR3 residues: CASSLGTGAREQFF. The CDR3 DNA reads as TGCGCCAGCAGCTTGGGGACAGGGGCGCGTGAGCAGTTCTTC.

The chain is built from TRBV2 and TRBJ1-2; D is unresolved. V gave up 6 bases and J gave up 6 bases, with 11 bases separating them. Germline V CDR1 and CDR2: SNHLY, FYNNEI. The CDR3 contains 12 residues. The CDR3 sequence: CASRVFLDGYTF. CDR3 bases: TGTGCCAGCAGAGTATTCTTAGATGGCTACACCTTC.

This clone appeared once. The chain uses TRBV4-1 and TRBJ1-6; 12 bases line up with TRBD1. This CDR3 has 16 amino acids. Germline-derived CDR1 and CDR2 are MGHRA and YSYEKL. Losses at the gene ends were 3 bases for V and 5 bases for J; bases not matched to a gene: 2. CDR3 in amino acids: CASSHGTGGDNSPLHF. The CDR3, as DNA: TGCGCCAGCAGCCACGGGACAGGGGGCGATAATTCACCCCTCCACTTT.

The chain joins TRBV18 to TRBJ2-7; 8 nucleotides align to TRBD1. V gave up 1 base and J gave up 7 bases; unmatched junction bases: 6. Germline-derived CDR1 and CDR2 are KGHSH and LQKENI. The CDR3 extends over 14 amino acids. For the CDR3, the DNA is TGTGCCAGCTCACCACAGACAGGGGCGGGTGAGCAGTACTTC. Its translation is CASSPQTGAGEQYF.

V and J are TRBV6-1 and TRBJ2-7; TRBD1 matches 7 bases. Trimming removed 5 bases from V and 0 bases from J; junction bases left unmatched: 1. The CDR3 extends over 13 amino acids. The germline V gene has CDR1 MNHNS and CDR2 SASEGT. CDR3 in amino acids: CASSWDSSYEQYF. The CDR3, as DNA: TGTGCCAGCAGTTGGGACAGCTCCTACGAGCAGTACTTC.

This chain joins TRBV9 and TRBJ1-2, with D perhaps TRBD1 (6 bases). Germline V CDR1 and CDR2: SGDLS, YYNGEE. Trimming stripped 2 bases from V and 6 bases from J, with 11 bases between. The CDR3 spans 13 residues. Here the CDR3 DNA reads TGTGCCAGCAGCGTCTCGTACAGGGATGGCTACACCTTC. It is translated as CASSVSYRDGYTF.

The rearrangement joins TRBV20-1 to TRBJ1-2; 8 nucleotides match TRBD1. Germline V gives CDR1 DFQATT, CDR2 SNEGSKA (reference sequence). CDR3 size: 11 residues. The CDR3, as DNA: TGCCAGACAGGGGAACGCAGGGGCTACACCTTC. It is translated as CQTGERRGYTF.

This chain joins TRBV28 and TRBJ1-4, with D unclear. Germline V CDR1 and CDR2: MDHEN, SYDVKM. Trimming removed 3 bases at V and 7 bases at J, with 15 bases between. The CDR3 has 15 amino acids. CDR3 region: CASSLPRGGSEKLFF. DNA for the CDR3: TGTGCCAGCAGTTTGCCGCGGGGAGGGAGTGAAAAACTGTTTTTT.

The V and J genes are TRBV5-6 and TRBJ1-2, with D possibly matching TRBD1 (6 bases). The V and J ends lost 1 base and 3 bases respectively, with 10 bases between them. Germline CDR1 and CDR2: SGHDT and YYEEEE. This CDR3 comprises 14 residues. The CDR3 here is CASSLPPGDYGYTF. In nucleotides, the CDR3 is TGTGCCAGCAGCTTGCCCCCAGGGGACTATGGCTACACCTTC.

To note about this clone: The germline gene is not matched at one end of the junction; a read error may be the cause. This rearrangement joins TRBV7-9 to TRBJ2-7; TRBD1 matches at 10 bases. The CDR3 loop spans 14 amino acids. The germline V gene has CDR1 SEHNR and CDR2 FQNEAQ (reference sequence). This CDR3 reads CSSSSDRGSHEQYF. For the CDR3, the DNA is TGTTCCAGCAGCTCGGACAGGGGGTCCCACGAGCAGTACTTC. Full variable domain (outside the CDR3, taken from reference TRBV7-9 and TRBJ2-7): DTGVSQNPRHKITKRGQNVTFRCDPISEHNRLYWYRQTLGQGPEFLTYFQNEAQLEKSRLLSDRFSAERPKGSFSTLEIQRTEQGDSAMYLCSSSSDRGSHEQYFGPGTRLTVT.

The chain carries TRBV7-8 and TRBJ1-3, with unresolved D. The germline V and J ends were trimmed by 4 bases and 4 bases, with 23 bases remaining between them. The germline CDR1 and CDR2 sequences are SGHVS and FQNEAQ. CDR3 length: 18 amino acids. CDR3 in amino acids: CASSYFSRGLVGGNTIYF. The DNA for the CDR3 is TGTGCCAGCAGCTATTTTTCCAGAGGGTTGGTGGGGGGAAACACCATATATTTT.

The chain has TRBV19 and TRBJ2-6, with D perhaps TRBD1 (5 bases). CDR3 length: 19 amino acids. V dropped 3 bases and J dropped 0 bases, with 18 bases sitting between them. Germline V CDR1 and CDR2: LNHDA, SQIVND (reference sequence). The CDR3 nucleotides read TGTGCCAGTAGTATCTTAGGGGCAGGAACCCACTCTGGGGCCAACGTCCTGACTTTC. Amino acid sequence: CASSILGAGTHSGANVLTF.

J is TRBJ2-5 and V is TRBV11-2, with 8 bases fitting TRBD1. Per germline, CDR1 SGHAT and CDR2 FQNNGV. V shed 5 bases and J 5 bases; nucleotides not matched to a gene: 10. The CDR3 runs 15 residues. The CDR3, as DNA: TGTGCCAGCAGCAGGATCAGGGGGCGGATGGAGACCCAGTACTTC. Translation gives CASSRIRGRMETQYF.

The chain is built from TRBV5-1 and TRBJ2-2, with D possibly being TRBD1 (6 bases). V lost 4 bases and J lost 6, with 16 bases in between. Germline-derived CDR1 and CDR2 are SGHRS and YFSETQ. The CDR3 covers 15 residues. The CDR3 DNA is TGCGCCAGCAGCACGAGGACAGATCCCCCCGGGGAGCTGTTTTTT. It codes for CASSTRTDPPGELFF.

The chain couples TRBV9 to TRBJ2-7; possibly TRBD2 for D (6 bases). Trimming took off 0 bases at V and 2 bases at J, with 12 bases between the two ends. The CDR3 has 15 amino acids. Germline V gene sequence: CDR1 SGDLS, CDR2 YYNGEE. CDR3 sequence (DNA): TGTGCCAGCAGCGTAGCGGACGGGGAGGCCTACGAGCAGTACTTC. The encoded protein is CASSVADGEAYEQYF.

J is TRBJ1-1 and V is TRBV13, with D uncertain. This CDR3 spans 12 amino acids. Germline CDR1 PRHDT, CDR2 FYEKMQ (reference sequence). V was shortened by 5 bases and J by 3 bases, with 7 bases between the two germline ends. CDR3 loop: CASSLADTEAFF. The CDR3 DNA follows: TGTGCCAGCAGCCTAGCCGACACTGAAGCTTTCTTT.

The chain joins TRBV9 to TRBJ1-2; D gene ambiguous. V lost 3 bases and J lost 8, with 20 bases in between. Germline V gives CDR1 SGDLS, CDR2 YYNGEE. The CDR3 consists of 15 residues. Here the CDR3 DNA reads TGTGCCAGCAGCGACCGGCGGGTAGGCGGCGAGGGCTACACCTTC. Translating gives CASSDRRVGGEGYTF.